These T cell receptor beta chains were read from a single sample in a study of Ad26.COV2.S vaccination and SARS-CoV-2 variants. Profiling relied on immunoSEQ multiplex PCR, and the TCRdb table lists in-frame clones only, not all of them. Found here are approximately 400,000 clones, under 95% of them singletons; the top ten hold 3.9%. The material was peripheral blood, obtained after recovery from COVID-19. These receptors all stem from a human donor who had recovered from COVID-19. Each CDR3 is given with its conserved first and last residue. D genes are given only for firm matches. Size is omitted from some rows. Given values are once, few, many or a class for expanded clones.

v_call	d_call	j_call	clone_size	cdr3_nt	cdr3_aa
TRBV7-2	TRBD2	TRBJ2-1	NA	TGTGCCAGCAGATCACGGGGGGATTACAATGAGCAGTTCTTC	CASRSRGDYNEQFF
TRBV5-1	NA	TRBJ2-2	NA	TGCGCCAGCATCGACACCGGGGAGCTGTTTTTT	CASIDTGELFF
TRBV3-1/TRBV3-2	TRBD2	TRBJ2-2	NA	TGTGCCAGCAGCCAAGATAGGGCTAGCGGGGGGCAGAACACCGGGGAGCTGTTTTTT	CASSQDRASGGQNTGELFF
TRBV5-5	TRBD1	TRBJ2-6	NA	TGTGCCAGCAGCCAGGGGGCTACTGGGGCCAACGTCCTGACTTTC	CASSQGATGANVLTF
TRBV6-1	TRBD2	TRBJ2-7	once	TGTGCCAGCAGTGAAGCGCCCGGGAGGCCTGAGCAGTACTTC	CASSEAPGRPEQYF
TRBV9	TRBD1	TRBJ1-6	NA	TGTGCCAGCAGCGTAAGGGACAGGGATAATTCACCCCTCCACTTT	CASSVRDRDNSPLHF
TRBV19	TRBD1	TRBJ1-6	NA	TGTGCCAGTAGGCCGGGACAGTATTCACCCCTCCACTTT	CASRPGQYSPLHF
TRBV7-9	NA	TRBJ2-3	NA	TGTGCCAGCAGCACTGACAGCACAGATACGCAGTATTTT	CASSTDSTDTQYF
TRBV14	NA	TRBJ2-2	NA	TGTGCCAGCAGCCCATACACCGGGGAGCTGTTTTTT	CASSPYTGELFF
TRBV4-3	TRBD1	TRBJ1-1	NA	TGCGCCAGCAGCCAACACACAGGGGATAACACTGAAGCTTTCTTT	CASSQHTGDNTEAFF
TRBV5-4	TRBD1	TRBJ1-1	NA	TGTGCCAGCAGCGCAGGGGGATTCACTGAAGCTTTCTTT	CASSAGGFTEAFF
TRBV15	NA	TRBJ1-1	NA	TGTGCCACCAGCACGAGGAACACTGAAGCTTTCTTT	CATSTRNTEAFF
TRBV11-2	NA	TRBJ2-3	NA	TGTGCCAGCAGCTTAGATCCCGGCACAGATACGCAGTATTTT	CASSLDPGTDTQYF